This T cell receptor beta chain was retrieved from a study of blood T cell repertoires in COVID-19. The germline V gene has CDR1 ENHRY and CDR2 SYGVKD. Trimming took 6 bases from V and 4 from J; bases not matched to a gene: 8. CDR3 length equals 15 residues. Sequencing was performed with immunoSEQ multiplex PCR; in TCRdb, only in-frame clones are kept and a portion is missing. This table holds around 320,000 clones, nearly 90% found once. This clone was counted between two and nine times. Sequencing input: PBMCs or T cells enriched from blood (not recorded which). The source of this sequence is a woman in her late teens or twenties with acute COVID-19. This chain uses TRBV10-3 with TRBJ1-5; 8 nucleotides align to TRBD1. The CDR3 region has the DNA TGTGCCATCAGGGAGACGGACAGGGTAAATCAGCCCCAGCATTTT. It translates to CAIRETDRVNQPQHF.